What follows describes a single TCR beta chain. Data came from immunoSEQ multiplex PCR; TCRdb stores just in-frame clones and leaves some out. Of roughly 190,000 clones listed, about four fifths are singletons. This sample is part of a study of blood T cell repertoires in COVID-19. At the level of the study: The cDNA or gDNA used as material had been derived from T cells, B-cell-depleted T cells, or PBMCs.

CDR1 is SGHTA, CDR2 FQGNSA, per germline. With 1 base removed from V and 0 bases from J, the gap between germline ends came to 13 bases. The CDR3 contains 17 residues. The sample comprised peripheral blood. The chain has TRBV7-2 and TRBJ1-5, with D perhaps matching TRBD1 (6 bases). This TCR was recovered from a man between 60 and 70 years old with acute or convalescent COVID-19. The DNA of the CDR3 is TGTGCCAGCAGCTTAGACGGACAGCCTTATAGCAATCAGCCCCAGCATTTT. It is translated as CASSLDGQPYSNQPQHF.